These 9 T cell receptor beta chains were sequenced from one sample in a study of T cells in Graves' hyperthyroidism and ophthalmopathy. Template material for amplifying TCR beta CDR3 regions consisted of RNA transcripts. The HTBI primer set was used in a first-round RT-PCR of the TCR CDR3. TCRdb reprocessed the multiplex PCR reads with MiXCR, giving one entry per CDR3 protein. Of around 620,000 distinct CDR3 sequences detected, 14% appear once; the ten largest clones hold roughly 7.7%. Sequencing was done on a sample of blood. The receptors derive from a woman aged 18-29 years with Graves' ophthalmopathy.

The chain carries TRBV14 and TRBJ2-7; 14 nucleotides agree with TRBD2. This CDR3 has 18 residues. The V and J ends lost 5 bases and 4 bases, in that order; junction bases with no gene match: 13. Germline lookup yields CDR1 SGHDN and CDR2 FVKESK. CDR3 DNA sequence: TGTGCCAGCAGCTGGAGAGCGGGACTAGCGGGAGCGGCGTACGAGCAGTACTTC. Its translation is CASSWRAGLAGAAYEQYF.

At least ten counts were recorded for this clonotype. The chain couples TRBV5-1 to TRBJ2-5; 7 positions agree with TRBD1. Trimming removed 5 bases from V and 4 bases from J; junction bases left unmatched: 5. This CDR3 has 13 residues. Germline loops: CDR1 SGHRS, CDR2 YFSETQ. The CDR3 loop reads CASRATGAETQYF. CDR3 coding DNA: TGCGCCAGCAGGGCCACAGGGGCAGAGACCCAGTACTTC.

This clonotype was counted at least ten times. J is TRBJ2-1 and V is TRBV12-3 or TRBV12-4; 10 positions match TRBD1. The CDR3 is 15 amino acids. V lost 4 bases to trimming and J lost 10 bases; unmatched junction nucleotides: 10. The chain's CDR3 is CASSSGAGTGDEQFF. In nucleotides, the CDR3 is TGTGCCAGCAGTTCAGGGGCCGGGACAGGGGACGAGCAGTTCTTC.

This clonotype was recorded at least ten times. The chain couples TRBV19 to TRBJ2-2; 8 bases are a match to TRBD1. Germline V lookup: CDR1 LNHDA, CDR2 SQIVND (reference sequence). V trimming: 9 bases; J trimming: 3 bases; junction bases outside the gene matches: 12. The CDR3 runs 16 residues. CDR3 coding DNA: TGTGCCAGCTGGGAAGTTCGGACAGGGTACACCGGGGAGCTGTTTTTT. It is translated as CASWEVRTGYTGELFF.

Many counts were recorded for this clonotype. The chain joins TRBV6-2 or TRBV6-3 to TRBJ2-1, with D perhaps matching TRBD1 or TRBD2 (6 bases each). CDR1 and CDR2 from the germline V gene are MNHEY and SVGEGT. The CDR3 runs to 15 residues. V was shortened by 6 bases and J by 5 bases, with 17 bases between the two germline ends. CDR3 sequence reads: CASSPPGEENNEQFF. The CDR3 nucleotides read TGTGCCAGCAGCCCCCCAGGGGAGGAGAACAATGAGCAGTTCTTC.

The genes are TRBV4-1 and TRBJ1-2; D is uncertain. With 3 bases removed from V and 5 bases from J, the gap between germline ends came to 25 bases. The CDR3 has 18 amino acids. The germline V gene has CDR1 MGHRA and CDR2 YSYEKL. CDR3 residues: CASSHPFREGRSSYGYTF. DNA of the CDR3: TGCGCCAGCAGCCACCCTTTTAGGGAGGGTCGATCGAGTTATGGCTACACCTTC.

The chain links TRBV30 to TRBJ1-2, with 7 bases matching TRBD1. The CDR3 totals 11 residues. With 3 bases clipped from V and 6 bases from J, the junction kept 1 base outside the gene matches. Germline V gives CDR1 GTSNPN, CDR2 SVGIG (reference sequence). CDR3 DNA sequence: TGTGCCTGGAGCCAGGGGGATGGCTACACCTTC. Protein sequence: CAWSQGDGYTF.

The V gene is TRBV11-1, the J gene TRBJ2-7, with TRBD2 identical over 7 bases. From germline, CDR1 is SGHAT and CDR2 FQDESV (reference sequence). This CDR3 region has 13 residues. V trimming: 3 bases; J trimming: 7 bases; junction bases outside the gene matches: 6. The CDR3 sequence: CASSFQAGREQYF. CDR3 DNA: TGTGCCAGCAGCTTTCAAGCGGGAAGGGAGCAGTACTTC.

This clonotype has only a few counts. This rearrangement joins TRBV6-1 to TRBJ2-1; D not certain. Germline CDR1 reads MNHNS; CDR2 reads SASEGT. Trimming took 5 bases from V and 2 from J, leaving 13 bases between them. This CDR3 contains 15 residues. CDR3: CASSTPQYPYNEQFF. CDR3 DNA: TGTGCCAGCAGTACCCCGCAGTATCCCTACAATGAGCAGTTCTTC.